This T cell receptor (beta chain) was observed in a study of cytomegalovirus exposure and HLA in healthy donors. At the level of the study: From HLA-typed donors, an early data release held approximately 85 million unique TCRs.

General study points: Most TCR beta V segments were productive about 90% or about 30% of the time in an earlier analysis.

The CDR3 runs to 12 residues. Trimming left V 6 bases short and J 2 bases short, with 7 bases between. Germline CDR1 and CDR2: MNHEY and SVGAGI. A note on this clone: The antigen is unknown.

The PCR was carried out with 60 Vbeta primers and 13 Jbeta primers. In the original analysis: There were around 77 million unique TCR beta chains by a later count, and around 10 million of them were shared. The method was immunoSEQ multiplex PCR; TCRdb's version includes in-frame clones alone and lacks a portion of them. That table supplies the V and J calls and clone size; D and trimming were determined from the DNA. Of some 160,000 clones listed, 60% to 85% are singletons. Material for sequencing was PBMCs. The chain uses TRBV6-5 and TRBJ1-2; no clear D gene. The clonotype originates from a woman between 35 and 50 years old in good health and CMV-seropositive. CDR3 residues: CASRTGNYGYTF. In DNA, the CDR3 is TGTGCCAGCAGGACGGGGAACTATGGCTACACCTTC.